The clone carrying this T cell receptor (beta chain) was picked up a small number of times. A much larger clone lies a single base off, so this may be a read error. These data originate in a study of tumor-infiltrating lymphocytes in primary liver carcinoma. The CDR3 contains 14 residues. CDR1 is MNHGY and CDR2 is SAAAGT in the germline V gene. Both blood RNA, taken from unsorted whole blood, and germline DNA were extracted. The researchers produced TCR beta cDNA from 450 to 600 ng total RNA with a constant-region primer. Nested multiplex PCR, run for three rounds with slightly modified ARM-PCR, yielded TCR beta libraries. The opening two PCR rounds, around 11 cycles each, paired TRBV1-TRBV30 forward primers with a C-beta reverse primer. TCRdb fed the multiplex PCR reads into MiXCR, producing one record per CDR3 protein. The sample shows about 210,000 distinct CDR3 sequences, about 61% of them seen only once.

The chain joins TRBV6-8 to TRBJ2-7; D call uncertain. The sequenced sample was peripheral blood. The TCR was taken from an older woman with primary liver carcinoma and hepatitis B virus infection. This chain's CDR3 is CVSSYSLDIYEQYF. The CDR3 nucleotides are TGTGTCAGCAGTTACTCGCTCGACATCTACGAGCAGTACTTC.